The T cell receptor (beta chain) described here comes from a study of blood T cell repertoires in COVID-19 (dated by TCRdb to the early 2020s). General notes on the study: The collaborator samples originated in the United States, Italy and Spain and spanned the acute and convalescent phases of COVID-19. The repertoires were released in a freely available public database meant as a resource for research on the immune response to SARS-CoV-2. Samples came from the ongoing ImmuneRACE study (first 160 participants) plus 1,254 subjects from 6 global collaborators. HLA class I and class II types, where available, came from metadata supplied by the sample provider rather than from assay-based typing. The prospective study material was composed of cDNA or gDNA derived from T cells, B-cell-depleted T cells, or PBMCs. The dataset comprised deeply sampled blood TCRbeta repertoires from subjects exposed to, actively infected with, or recovered from COVID-19. The sample metadata nearly always contained a de-identified subject ID, COVID-19 status, age in years and sex. Summary of the overall study and its limitations: Clinical and demographic metadata were provided uncurated, with the amount varying by source and participant.

The immunoSEQ Assay, a bias-controlled multiplex PCR, was used to amplify TCRbeta CDR3 regions from genomic DNA. As for the authors' bioinformatics: The number of nucleated cells in each sample was estimated by amplification of reference gene primers within the assay. To quantify the absolute abundance of each unique TCRbeta CDR3 rearrangement, sequence reads were collapsed and filtered. For each sample, productive Simpson clonality was calculated as the square root of Simpson's diversity index over productive rearrangements. Sourced from immuneACCESS, this table was stored by TCRdb with only in-frame sequences that have V and J called. A share of the clones is absent; for the studies checked, an unresolved V gene accounts for under half, and the remainder has no known explanation. V and J calls and clone size are those listed in that table; D and trimming were worked out from the DNA. The sample includes over 75,000 clones, with 70% to 90% observed a single time. Around 2% of the sample comes from the top ten.

The CDR3 covers 15 residues, taking in both the cysteine and the phenylalanine. Just the 45-base CDR3 DNA is kept, in frame starting at base 1. V loses 4 bases of germline sequence and J loses 6 bases, and the interval between the two ends is 16 bases. The CDR1 and CDR2 encoded by the germline V gene are SGHTA and FQGNSA. A remark on this clone: What antigen it recognizes has not been identified. No much larger clonotype is one base removed from it; base qualities were not supplied.

One collaborating source in Seattle enrolled patients while the patients were actively infected and followed the patients over time throughout the course of disease. Collaborating institutions collected whole blood in K2EDTA tubes following their own protocols. For TCRbeta analysis, collaborator samples were shipped as frozen whole blood, as isolated PBMCs, or as DNA extracted from either sample type. The sample was peripheral blood. The clonotype comes from a man between 45 and 60 years old with COVID-19, enrolled during active disease. This receptor chain uses TRBV7-2 and TRBJ1-5; a confident D gene designation cannot be given. The DNA sequence is given as TGTGCCAGCAGCTACAGACGGGGTACGGCTCAGCCCCAGCATTTT. This encodes CASSYRRGTAQPQHF. Here the CDR3 is joined to the reference TRBV7-2 and TRBJ1-5 genes, and the full variable domain is: GAGVSQSPSNKVTEKGKDVELRCDPISGHTALYWYRQSLGQGLEFLIYFQGNSAPDKSGLPSDRFSAERTGGSVSTLTIQRTQQEDSAVYLCASSYRRGTAQPQHFGDGTRLSIL.